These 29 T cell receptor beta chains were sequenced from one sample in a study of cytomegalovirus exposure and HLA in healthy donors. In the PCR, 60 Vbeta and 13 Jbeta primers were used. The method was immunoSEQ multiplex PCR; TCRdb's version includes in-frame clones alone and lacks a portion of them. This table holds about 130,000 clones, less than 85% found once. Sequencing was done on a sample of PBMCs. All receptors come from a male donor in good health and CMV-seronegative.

The CDR3 DNA follows: TGTGCCAGCAGTAGACCAGGGGGTAGGGACACCGGGGAGCTGTTTTTT. Amino acids: CASSRPGGRDTGELFF. The chain recombines TRBV25-1 with TRBJ2-2, with 7 bases lining up with TRBD1. Trimming took 5 bases from V and 3 from J; bases not matched to a gene: 9. The CDR3 contains 16 residues. Germline lookup yields CDR1 MGHDK and CDR2 SYGVNS.

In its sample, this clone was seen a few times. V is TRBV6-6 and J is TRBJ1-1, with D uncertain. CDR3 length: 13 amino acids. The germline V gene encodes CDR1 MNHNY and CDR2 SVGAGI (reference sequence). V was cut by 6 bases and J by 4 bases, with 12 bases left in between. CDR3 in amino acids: CASSRLEVTEAFF. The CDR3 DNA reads TGTGCCAGCAGCCGTCTCGAGGTCACTGAAGCTTTCTTT.

The CDR3 sequence is CASSLDRASYEQYF. In DNA form, the CDR3 reads TGTGCCAGCAGTTTAGACAGGGCGTCCTACGAGCAGTACTTC. This chain connects TRBV6-5 to TRBJ2-7, with 7 bases that match TRBD1. The CDR3 covers 14 residues. CDR1 and CDR2 (germline): MNHEY, SVGAGI. Trimming at V came to 4 bases and at J to 1 base, leaving 4 bases not matched to a gene.

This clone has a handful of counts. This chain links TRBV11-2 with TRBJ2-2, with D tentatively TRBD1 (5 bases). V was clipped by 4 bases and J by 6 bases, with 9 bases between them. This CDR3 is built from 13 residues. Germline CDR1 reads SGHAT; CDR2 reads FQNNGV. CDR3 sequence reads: CASSSRDPGELFF. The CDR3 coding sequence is TGTGCCAGCAGCTCCAGGGATCCCGGGGAGCTGTTTTTT.

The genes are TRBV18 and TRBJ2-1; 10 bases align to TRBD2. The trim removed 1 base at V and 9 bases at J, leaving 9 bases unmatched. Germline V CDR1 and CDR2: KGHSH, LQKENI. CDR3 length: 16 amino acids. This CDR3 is CASSPLLAGAVGEQFF. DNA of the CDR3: TGTGCCAGCTCACCACTCCTAGCGGGGGCGGTTGGTGAGCAGTTCTTC.

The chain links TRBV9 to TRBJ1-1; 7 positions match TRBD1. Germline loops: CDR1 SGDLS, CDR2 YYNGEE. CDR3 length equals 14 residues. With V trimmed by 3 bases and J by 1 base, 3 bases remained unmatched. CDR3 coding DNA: TGTGCCAGCAGCGGGGGGACAGCGAACACTGAAGCTTTCTTT. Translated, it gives CASSGGTANTEAFF. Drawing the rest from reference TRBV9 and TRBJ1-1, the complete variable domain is DSGVTQTPKHLITATGQRVTLRCSPRSGDLSVYWYQQSLDQGLQFLIQYYNGEERAKGNILERFSAQQFPDLHSELNLSSLELGDSALYFCASSGGTANTEAFFGQGTRLTVV.

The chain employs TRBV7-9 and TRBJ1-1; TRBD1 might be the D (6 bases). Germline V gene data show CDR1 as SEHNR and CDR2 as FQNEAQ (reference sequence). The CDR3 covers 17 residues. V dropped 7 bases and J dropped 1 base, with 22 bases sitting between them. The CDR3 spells CASNLLSQGYRNTEAFF. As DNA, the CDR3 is TGTGCCAGCAACCTACTTAGTCAGGGGTATAGGAACACTGAAGCTTTCTTT.

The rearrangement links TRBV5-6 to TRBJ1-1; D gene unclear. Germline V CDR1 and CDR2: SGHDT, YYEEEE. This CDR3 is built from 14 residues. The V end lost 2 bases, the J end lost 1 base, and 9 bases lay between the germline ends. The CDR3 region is CASSFGRGNTEAFF. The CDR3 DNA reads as TGTGCCAGCAGCTTTGGACGGGGGAACACTGAAGCTTTCTTT.

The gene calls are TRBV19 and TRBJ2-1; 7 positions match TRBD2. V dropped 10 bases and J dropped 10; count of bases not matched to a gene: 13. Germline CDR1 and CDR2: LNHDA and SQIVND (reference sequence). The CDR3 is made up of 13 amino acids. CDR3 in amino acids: CAISAGVGGEQFF. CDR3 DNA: TGTGCCATCAGCGCGGGGGTAGGAGGGGAGCAGTTCTTC.

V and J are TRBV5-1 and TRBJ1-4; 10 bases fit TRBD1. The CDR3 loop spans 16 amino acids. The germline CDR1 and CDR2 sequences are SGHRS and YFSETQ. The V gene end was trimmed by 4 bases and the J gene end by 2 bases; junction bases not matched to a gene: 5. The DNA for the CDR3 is TGCGCCAGCAGCAATGACAGGGGGCGGACTAATGAAAAACTGTTTTTT. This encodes CASSNDRGRTNEKLFF.

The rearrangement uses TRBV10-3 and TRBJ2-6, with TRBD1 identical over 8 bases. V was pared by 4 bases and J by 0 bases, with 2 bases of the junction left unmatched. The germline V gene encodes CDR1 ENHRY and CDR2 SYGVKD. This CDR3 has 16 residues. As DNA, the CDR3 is TGTGCCATCAGTGGGACAGGGAACTCTGGGGCCAACGTCCTGACTTTC. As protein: CAISGTGNSGANVLTF.

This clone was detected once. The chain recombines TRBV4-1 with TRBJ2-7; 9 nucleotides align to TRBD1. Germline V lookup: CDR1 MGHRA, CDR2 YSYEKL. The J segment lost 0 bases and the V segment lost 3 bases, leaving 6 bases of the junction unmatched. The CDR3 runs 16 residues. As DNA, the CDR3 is TGCGCCAGCAGCCACCCCCGGGACAGGGCCTCCTACGAGCAGTACTTC. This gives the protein CASSHPRDRASYEQYF.

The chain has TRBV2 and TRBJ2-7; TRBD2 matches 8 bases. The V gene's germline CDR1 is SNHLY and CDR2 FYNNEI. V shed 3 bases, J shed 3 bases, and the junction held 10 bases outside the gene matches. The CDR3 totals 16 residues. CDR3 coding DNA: TGTGCCAGCAGTGAGGCGGGGGGAGGGTTCTACTACGAGCAGTACTTC. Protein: CASSEAGGGFYYEQYF. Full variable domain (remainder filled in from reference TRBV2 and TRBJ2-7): EPEVTQTPSHQVTQMGQEVILRCVPISNHLYFYWYRQILGQKVEFLVSFYNNEISEKSEIFDDQFSVERPDGSNFTLKIRSTKLEDSAMYFCASSEAGGGFYYEQYFGPGTRLTVT.

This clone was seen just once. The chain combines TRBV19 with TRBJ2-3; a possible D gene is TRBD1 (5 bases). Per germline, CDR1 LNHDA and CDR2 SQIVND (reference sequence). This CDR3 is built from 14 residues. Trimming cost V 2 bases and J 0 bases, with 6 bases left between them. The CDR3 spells CASSITGSTDTQYF. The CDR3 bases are TGTGCCAGTAGTATAACAGGTAGCACAGATACGCAGTATTTT.

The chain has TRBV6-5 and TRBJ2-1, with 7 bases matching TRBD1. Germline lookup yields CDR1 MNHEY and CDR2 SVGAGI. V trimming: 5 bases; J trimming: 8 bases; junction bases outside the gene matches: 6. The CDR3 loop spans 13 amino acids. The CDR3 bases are TGTGCCAGCAGTCCGGGACAGCTCTATGAGCAGTTCTTC. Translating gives CASSPGQLYEQFF.

In nucleotides, the CDR3 is TGTGCCAGCAGCTTAGAGGCCTACAATGAGCAGTTCTTC. This sequence encodes CASSLEAYNEQFF. The V gene is TRBV5-4, the J gene TRBJ2-1; no firm D call. Germline-derived CDR1 and CDR2 are SGHNT and YYREEE (reference sequence). Trimming took off 2 bases at V and 2 bases at J, with 5 bases between the two ends. The CDR3 totals 13 residues.

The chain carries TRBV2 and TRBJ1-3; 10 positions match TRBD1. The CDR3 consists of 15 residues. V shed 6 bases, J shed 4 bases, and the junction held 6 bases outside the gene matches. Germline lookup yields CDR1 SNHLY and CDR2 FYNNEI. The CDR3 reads CASRKGQGIGNTIYF. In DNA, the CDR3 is TGTGCCAGCAGAAAGGGACAGGGGATCGGAAACACCATATATTTT.

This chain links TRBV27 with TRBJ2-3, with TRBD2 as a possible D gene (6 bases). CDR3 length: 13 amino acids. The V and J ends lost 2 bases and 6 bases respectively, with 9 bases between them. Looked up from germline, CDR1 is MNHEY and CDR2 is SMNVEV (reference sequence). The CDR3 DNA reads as TGTGCCAGCAGTTTACCTGGGAGGGATACGCAGTATTTT. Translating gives CASSLPGRDTQYF.

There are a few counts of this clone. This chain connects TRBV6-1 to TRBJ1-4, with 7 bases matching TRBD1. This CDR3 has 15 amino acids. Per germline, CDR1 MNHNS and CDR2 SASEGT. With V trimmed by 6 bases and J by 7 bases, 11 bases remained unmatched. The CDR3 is CASSGWAGGLEKLFF. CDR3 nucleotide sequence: TGTGCCAGCAGCGGTTGGGCAGGGGGACTTGAAAAACTGTTTTTT.

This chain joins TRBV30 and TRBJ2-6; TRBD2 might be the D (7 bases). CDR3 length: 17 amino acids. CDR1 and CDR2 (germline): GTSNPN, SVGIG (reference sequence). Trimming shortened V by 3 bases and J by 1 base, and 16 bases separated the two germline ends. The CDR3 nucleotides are TGTGCCTGGAGGCGGGGGCGGTTGAAGTCTGGGGCCAACGTCCTGACTTTC. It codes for CAWRRGRLKSGANVLTF.

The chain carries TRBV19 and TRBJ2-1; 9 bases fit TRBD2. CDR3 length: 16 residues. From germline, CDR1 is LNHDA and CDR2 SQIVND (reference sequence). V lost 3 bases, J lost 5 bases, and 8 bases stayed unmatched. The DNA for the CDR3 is TGTGCCAGTAGTATGAGGGCGGGGGGGCGTAACAATGAGCAGTTCTTC. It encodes CASSMRAGGRNNEQFF.

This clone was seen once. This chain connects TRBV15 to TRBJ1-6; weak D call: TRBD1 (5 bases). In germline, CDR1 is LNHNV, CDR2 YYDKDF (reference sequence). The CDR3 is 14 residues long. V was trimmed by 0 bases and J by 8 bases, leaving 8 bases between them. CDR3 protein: CATSRDRGYSPLHF. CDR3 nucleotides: TGTGCCACCAGCAGAGATCGGGGGTATTCACCCCTCCACTTT.

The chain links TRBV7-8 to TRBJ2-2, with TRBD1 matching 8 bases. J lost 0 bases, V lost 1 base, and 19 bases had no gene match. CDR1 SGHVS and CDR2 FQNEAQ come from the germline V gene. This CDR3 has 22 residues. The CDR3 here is CASSLVGRGRLTARSNTGELFF. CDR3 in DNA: TGTGCCAGCAGCTTAGTAGGCAGGGGGCGCCTTACCGCCCGTTCGAACACCGGGGAGCTGTTTTTT.

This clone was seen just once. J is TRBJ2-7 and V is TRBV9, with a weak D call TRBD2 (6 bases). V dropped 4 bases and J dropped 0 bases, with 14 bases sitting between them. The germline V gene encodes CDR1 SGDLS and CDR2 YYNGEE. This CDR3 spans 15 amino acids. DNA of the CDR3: TGTGCCAGCAGCCCCTCGGCGGGGCCCTCCTACGAGCAGTACTTC. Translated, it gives CASSPSAGPSYEQYF.

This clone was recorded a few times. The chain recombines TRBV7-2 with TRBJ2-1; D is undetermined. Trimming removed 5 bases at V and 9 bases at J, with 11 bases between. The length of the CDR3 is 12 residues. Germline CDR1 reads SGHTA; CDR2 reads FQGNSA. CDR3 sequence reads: CASSPRPGEQFF. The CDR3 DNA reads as TGTGCCAGCAGCCCCCGACCGGGTGAGCAGTTCTTC. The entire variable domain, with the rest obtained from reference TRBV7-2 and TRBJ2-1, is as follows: GAGVSQSPSNKVTEKGKDVELRCDPISGHTALYWYRQSLGQGLEFLIYFQGNSAPDKSGLPSDRFSAERTGGSVSTLTIQRTQQEDSAVYLCASSPRPGEQFFGPGTRLTVL.

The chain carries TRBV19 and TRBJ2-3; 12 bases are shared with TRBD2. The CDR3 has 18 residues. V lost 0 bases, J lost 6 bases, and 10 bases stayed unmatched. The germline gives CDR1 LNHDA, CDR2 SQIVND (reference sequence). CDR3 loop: CASSIDDRTSGIRDTQYF. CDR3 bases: TGTGCCAGTAGTATAGATGATAGGACTAGCGGGATAAGGGATACGCAGTATTTT.

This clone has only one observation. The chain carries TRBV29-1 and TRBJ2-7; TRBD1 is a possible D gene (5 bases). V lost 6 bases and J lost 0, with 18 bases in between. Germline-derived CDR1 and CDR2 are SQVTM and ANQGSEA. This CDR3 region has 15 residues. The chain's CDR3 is CSVLQATFSSYEQYF. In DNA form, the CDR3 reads TGCAGCGTGCTACAGGCTACTTTCAGCTCCTACGAGCAGTACTTC.

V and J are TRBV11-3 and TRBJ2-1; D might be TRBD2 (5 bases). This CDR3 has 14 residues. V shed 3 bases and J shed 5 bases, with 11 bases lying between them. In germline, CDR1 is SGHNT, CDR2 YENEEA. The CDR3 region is CASSFTSADNEQFF. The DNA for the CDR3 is TGTGCCAGCAGCTTTACGTCAGCGGACAATGAGCAGTTCTTC.

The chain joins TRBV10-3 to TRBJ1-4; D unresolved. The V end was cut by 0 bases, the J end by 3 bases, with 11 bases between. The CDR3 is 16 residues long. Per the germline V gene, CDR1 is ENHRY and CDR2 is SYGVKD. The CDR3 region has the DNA TGTGCCATCAGTGAGTCCCGGACTGGGTCTAATGAAAAACTGTTTTTT. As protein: CAISESRTGSNEKLFF.